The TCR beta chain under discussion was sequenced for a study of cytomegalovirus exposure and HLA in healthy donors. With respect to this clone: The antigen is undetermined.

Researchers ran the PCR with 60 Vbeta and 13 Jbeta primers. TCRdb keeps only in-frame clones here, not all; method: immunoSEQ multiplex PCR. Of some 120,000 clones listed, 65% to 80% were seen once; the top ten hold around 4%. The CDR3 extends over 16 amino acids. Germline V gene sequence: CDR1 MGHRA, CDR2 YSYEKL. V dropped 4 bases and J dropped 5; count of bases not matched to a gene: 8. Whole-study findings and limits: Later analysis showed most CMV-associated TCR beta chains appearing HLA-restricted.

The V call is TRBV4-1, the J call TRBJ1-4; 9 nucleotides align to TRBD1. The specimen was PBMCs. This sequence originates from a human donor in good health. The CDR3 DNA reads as TGCGCCAGCAGCCCAATACCGGGACAGGGAAATGAAAAACTGTTTTTT. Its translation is CASSPIPGQGNEKLFF.